The clone carrying this T cell receptor beta chain came up many times. Losses at the gene ends were 2 bases for V and 0 bases for J; bases not matched to a gene: 4. The CDR3 spans 16 residues. Per germline, CDR1 SGHRS and CDR2 YFSETQ. MiXCR, applied by TCRdb to the 5' RACE reads, yields one record per CDR3 protein. Found here are 110,000 to 150,000 distinct CDR3 sequences, under 8% of them singletons; the top ten hold under 0.8%. The sample comes from a study of T cells after yellow fever vaccination. The sequences come from CD4+ T cells sorted from PBMCs, collected 10 days after the yellow fever booster vaccination. The origin of this receptor is a young man who received the YFV17D yellow fever vaccine. The rearrangement links TRBV5-1 to TRBJ2-4; TRBD1 aligns across 8 bases. CDR3 sequence (DNA): TGCGCCAGCAGCTTCCGAGGACAGGGAGCCAAAAACATTCAGTACTTC. Its protein is CASSFRGQGAKNIQYF. Full variable domain (outside the CDR3, taken from reference TRBV5-1 and TRBJ2-4): KAGVTQTPRYLIKTRGQQVTLSCSPISGHRSVSWYQQTPGQGLQFLFEYFSETQRNKGNFPGRFSGRQFSNSRSEMNVSTLELGDSALYLCASSFRGQGAKNIQYFGAGTRLSVL.